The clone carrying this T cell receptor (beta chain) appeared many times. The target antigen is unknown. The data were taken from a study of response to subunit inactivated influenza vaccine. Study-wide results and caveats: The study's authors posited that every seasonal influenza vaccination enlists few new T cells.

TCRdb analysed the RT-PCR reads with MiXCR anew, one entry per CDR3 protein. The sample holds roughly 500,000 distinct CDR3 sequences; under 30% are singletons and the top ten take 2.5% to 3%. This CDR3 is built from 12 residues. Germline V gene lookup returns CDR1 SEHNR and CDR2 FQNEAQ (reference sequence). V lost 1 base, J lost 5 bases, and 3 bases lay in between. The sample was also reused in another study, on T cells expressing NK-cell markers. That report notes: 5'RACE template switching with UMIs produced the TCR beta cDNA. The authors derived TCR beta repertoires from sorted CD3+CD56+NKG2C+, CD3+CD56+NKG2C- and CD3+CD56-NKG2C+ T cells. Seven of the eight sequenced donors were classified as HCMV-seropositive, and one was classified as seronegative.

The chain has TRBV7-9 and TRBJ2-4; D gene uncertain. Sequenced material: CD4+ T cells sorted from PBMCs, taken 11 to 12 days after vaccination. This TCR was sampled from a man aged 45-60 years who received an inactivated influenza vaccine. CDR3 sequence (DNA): TGTGCCAGCAGCTTAGACGAAAACATTCAGTACTTC. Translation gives CASSLDENIQYF.